Sequencing of this T cell receptor (beta chain) was carried out in a study of T cells in Graves' hyperthyroidism and ophthalmopathy. Regions amplified from RNA transcripts were the TCR beta CDR3 regions. An initial round of RT-PCR targeting the TCR CDR3 relied on the HTBI primer set. In TCRdb, the multiplex PCR reads were re-called with MiXCR into one record per CDR3 protein. The sample gives about 400,000 distinct CDR3 sequences, roughly 15% of which show up once; 15% to 20% is in the top ten. Diagnostic decisions used clinical symptoms, serum thyroxine and TRAb, thyroid ultrasound and orbital computed tomography. This clonotype came up many times. The clonotype originates from a young woman with Graves' ophthalmopathy. The sample comprised blood.

The DNA of the CDR3 is TGTGCCAGCAGTGATTCCTCGTCCTACAATGAGCAGTTCTTC. This codes for CASSDSSSYNEQFF. The chain links TRBV2 to TRBJ2-1; D call uncertain. V shed 3 bases and J shed 1 base, with 7 bases lying between them. The CDR3 has 14 amino acids. Germline V gene data show CDR1 as SNHLY and CDR2 as FYNNEI.